The 12 T cell receptor beta chains in this list originate from one sample, sequenced in a study of spatial heterogeneity in lung cancer. Study results and caveats: Mutation tallies in tumors tracked expanded intratumoral alpha and beta TCR counts.

These receptors' antigens are unknown. TCRdb fed the 5' RACE reads into MiXCR, producing one record per CDR3 protein. The sample carries 5,500 to 9,000 distinct CDR3 sequences, around 13% recorded once. Time point indicated: sample taken at primary tumor resection. The sample consisted of lung tumor tissue, taken at surgery. These receptors all stem from a male donor with early-stage non-small cell lung cancer.

This clonotype was picked up many times. This beta chain is a stray sequence in a library constructed for alpha chains; its clone size is not meaningful. The chain is built from TRBV11-2 and TRBJ2-3, with 13 positions matching TRBD2. J gave up 3 bases and V 0 bases, and 3 bases lay outside the gene matches. The CDR3 loop spans 17 amino acids. Per the germline V gene, CDR1 is SGHAT and CDR2 is FQNNGV. The CDR3 protein is CASSLDGLAGDTDTQYF. CDR3 DNA sequence: TGTGCCAGCAGCTTAGATGGACTAGCGGGAGATACAGATACGCAGTATTTT.

This clonotype is labeled as medium-sized. Found in a library prepared for alpha chains, this beta chain is an off-target read, and its abundance has little meaning. The gene calls are TRBV5-1 and TRBJ2-7; TRBD1 is a possible D gene (6 bases). Deletions cut 2 bases from V and 0 bases from J, with 15 bases between. Germline-derived CDR1 and CDR2 are SGHRS and YFSETQ. CDR3 size: 16 residues. CDR3 residues: CASSFVGQPVSYEQYF. The CDR3, as DNA: TGCGCCAGCAGCTTTGTTGGACAGCCAGTCTCCTACGAGCAGTACTTC.

In its sample, this clonotype ranks as medium-sized. This beta chain turned up in a library designed for alpha chains; as an off-target read, its abundance says little. J is TRBJ1-1 and V is TRBV3-1, with unresolved D. This CDR3 is built from 15 residues. V lost 1 base and J 1 base, leaving 10 bases between the germline ends. Germline loops: CDR1 LGHDT, CDR2 YNNKEL (reference sequence). The DNA of the CDR3 is TGTGCCAGCAGCCAAGGCGTTGTCAAGAACACTGAAGCTTTCTTT. Translation: CASSQGVVKNTEAFF.

This clonotype has ten or more counts. This beta chain is an off-target read within a library intended for alpha chains, so its frequency means little. The chain couples TRBV18 to TRBJ1-2; TRBD1 is a possible D gene (6 bases). The germline gives CDR1 KGHSH, CDR2 LQKENI. V lost 1 base and J lost 8, with 11 bases in between. The CDR3 contains 13 residues. The CDR3 reads CASSPREGGGYTF. In DNA, the CDR3 is TGTGCCAGCTCACCACGTGAAGGGGGAGGCTACACCTTC.

By proportion, this clonotype is medium-sized. Because this beta chain is a stray read in a library intended to capture alpha chains, its abundance should not be given much weight. The gene calls are TRBV12-3 or TRBV12-4 and TRBJ1-1; 8 bases agree with TRBD1. The CDR3 contains 13 residues. With V trimmed by 6 bases and J by 3 bases, 3 bases remained unmatched. The CDR3 sequence is CASRIQGDTEAFF. The CDR3 coding sequence is TGTGCCAGCAGGATACAGGGGGACACTGAAGCTTTCTTT.

This clonotype was detected ten times or more. Within a library made for alpha chains, this beta chain is off target, and its count is uninformative. The chain recombines TRBV7-8 with TRBJ2-7, with D perhaps matching TRBD2 (6 bases). Trimming took off 5 bases at V and 4 bases at J, with 15 bases between the two ends. This CDR3 region has 14 residues. Germline values: CDR1 SGHVS, CDR2 FQNEAQ. The CDR3 region has the DNA TGTGCCAGCAGCCTAGTACTGGGGGGTTACGAGCAGTACTTC. Its translation: CASSLVLGGYEQYF.

In its sample, this clonotype ranks as medium-sized. As an off-target read in a library built for alpha chains, this beta chain has a frequency of little significance. The chain joins TRBV12-3 or TRBV12-4 to TRBJ1-5; D may be TRBD1 (5 bases). The CDR3 contains 16 residues. Trimming removed 6 bases from V and 1 base from J, with 16 bases in between. The CDR3 loop reads CASSSRFGGSNQPQHF. As DNA, the CDR3 is TGTGCCAGCAGCTCACGTTTTGGGGGGAGCAATCAGCCCCAGCATTTT.

This clonotype occurred many times. A library made for alpha chains picked up this beta chain off target, so its size means little. V is TRBV27 and J is TRBJ2-7, with D possibly matching TRBD2 (6 bases). The CDR3 is 13 residues long. V gave up 6 bases and J gave up 3 bases, with 12 bases separating them. CDR1 is MNHEY and CDR2 is SMNVEV in the germline V gene (reference sequence). The CDR3 spells CASRGGVYYEQYF. The DNA for the CDR3 is TGTGCCAGCAGAGGCGGGGTATACTACGAGCAGTACTTC.

There are a few counts of this clonotype. This beta chain was picked up by a library intended for alpha chains and is off target, so its count carries little meaning. V usage is TRBV11-2 and J usage is TRBJ2-2; maybe TRBD1 (6 bases). Trimming shortened V by 1 base and J by 6 bases, and 12 bases separated the two germline ends. Germline-derived CDR1 and CDR2 are SGHAT and FQNNGV. The CDR3 runs 15 residues. CDR3 amino acids: CASSLGQVVSGELFF. CDR3 nucleotides: TGTGCCAGCAGCTTAGGACAGGTTGTTTCCGGGGAGCTGTTTTTT.

This clonotype showed up many times. The library was built for alpha chains, so this beta chain is an off-target read and its size means little. The rearrangement joins TRBV3-1 to TRBJ1-5; the match to TRBD1 covers 10 bases. J gave up 0 bases and V 4 bases, and 3 bases lay outside the gene matches. Germline-derived CDR1 and CDR2 are LGHDT and YNNKEL (reference sequence). This CDR3 region has 16 residues. The CDR3, as DNA: TGTGCCAGCAGCCTGCGGACAGGGGGTAGCAATCAGCCCCAGCATTTT. It codes for CASSLRTGGSNQPQHF.

This clonotype was detected ten times or more. As an off-target read in a library built for alpha chains, this beta chain has a frequency of little significance. This chain joins TRBV11-2 and TRBJ2-1; the match to TRBD2 covers 12 bases. Germline V lookup: CDR1 SGHAT, CDR2 FQNNGV. CDR3 length equals 14 residues. The ends lost 4 bases at V and 7 bases at J; junction bases unmatched: 2. The CDR3 DNA is TGTGCCAGCAGCTGGGGGACTAGCGGGAATGAGCAGTTCTTC. Translation gives CASSWGTSGNEQFF. Supplemented by reference TRBV11-2 and TRBJ2-1, the full variable domain reads EAGVAQSPRYKIIEKRQSVAFWCNPISGHATLYWYQQILGQGPKLLIQFQNNGVVDDSQLPKDRFSAERLKGVDSTLKIQPAKLEDSAVYLCASSWGTSGNEQFFGPGTRLTVL.

This clonotype was recorded at least ten times. Since it is a stray read in a library aimed at alpha chains, this beta chain has a size that is not meaningful. The chain recombines TRBV5-5 with TRBJ2-2, with TRBD1 matching 12 bases. Germline-derived CDR1 and CDR2 are SGHKS and YYEKEE (reference sequence). The V segment lost 5 bases and the J segment 5 bases; nucleotides outside the gene matches: 10. This CDR3 has 17 amino acids. The CDR3 spells CASRSTGTGGRTGELFF. CDR3 coding DNA: TGTGCCAGCAGGAGTACCGGGACAGGGGGCCGGACCGGGGAGCTGTTTTTT.